This T cell receptor (beta chain) was observed in a study of shared clonotypes between healthy human individuals. Germline lookup yields CDR1 MGHRA and CDR2 YSYEKL. The V end lost 4 bases, the J end lost 6 bases, and 8 bases lay between the germline ends. This CDR3 region has 12 residues. Genomic DNA (from each subset) was split evenly across several immunoSEQ plates. Replicate PCRs run on sorted subsets employed approximately 0.2 ug DNA, roughly 30,000 T cell genomes. Method: immunoSEQ multiplex PCR; TCRdb's copy keeps in-frame clones and lacks some. The sample records approximately 2.5 million clones, roughly 93% being singletons.

The chain joins TRBV4-1 to TRBJ2-3, with D possibly TRBD2 on 5 matching bases. The material sequenced was naive CD4+ T cells from PBMCs. This sample's subset: CD45RA+ positively selected. This receptor was taken from a man between 18 and 29 years old in good health. Some clones in this sample may be carry-over from other donors' samples. Here the CDR3 reads CASSRGWDTQYF. CDR3 sequence (DNA): TGCGCCAGCAGCCGAGGGTGGGATACGCAGTATTTT.